The source of this TCR beta chain is a study of T-cell reconstitution after alpha-beta-depleted transplantation in children. This clonotype came up a few times. Antigen unknown. Trimming shortened V by 0 bases and J by 0 bases, and 9 bases separated the two germline ends. The CDR3 has 16 residues. The germline V gene has CDR1 SEHNR and CDR2 FQNEAQ (reference sequence). TCRbeta library preparation incorporated unique molecular identifiers. Via MiXCR, TCRdb re-called the PCR reads, giving one row per CDR3 protein. The sample contains under 100,000 distinct CDR3 sequences, about 14% of which appear only once. The study's findings and limits: Some patients' high day-60 TCRbeta diversity was attributed to recipient cells surviving conditioning. Hyperexpanded clones declined; after one year, newly produced T cells mostly supplied diversity. The origin of alpha-beta T cells about two months after transplant was reportedly several hundred expanded graft clones.

Sample: PBMCs, mostly from graft donor cells, taken 180 days after TCRalphabeta/CD19-depleted stem cell transplant. The sequence derives from a male patient between 2 and 9 years old who had a stem cell transplant for acute lymphoblastic leukemia, so the T cells may come from the graft donor. This sequence joins TRBV7-9 and TRBJ2-4; D ambiguous. In DNA, the CDR3 is TGTGCCAGCAGCTTAGCAGGGAAGCTAGCCAAAAACATTCAGTACTTC. This encodes CASSLAGKLAKNIQYF. Together with reference TRBV7-9 and TRBJ2-4, the CDR3 gives the full variable domain: DTGVSQNPRHKITKRGQNVTFRCDPISEHNRLYWYRQTLGQGPEFLTYFQNEAQLEKSRLLSDRFSAERPKGSFSTLEIQRTEQGDSAMYLCASSLAGKLAKNIQYFGAGTRLSVL.